This T cell receptor (beta chain) is drawn from a study of control samples from healthy donors and cancer patients. Germline values: CDR1 WNHNN, CDR2 SYGVQD (reference sequence). Trimming left V 6 bases short and J 5 bases short, with 10 bases between. The CDR3 spans 13 residues. Using immunoSEQ multiplex PCR, the repertoire was profiled, and TCRdb retains in-frame clones only, with some absent. This table holds approximately 37,000 clones, around four fifths found once. The TCR sequence derives from an older woman with lung cancer. Material: PBMCs. The rearrangement links TRBV10-1 to TRBJ2-2, with D perhaps TRBD1 or TRBD2 (6 bases each). DNA for the CDR3: TGCGCCAGCAGCGTAGGGGGGACCGGGGAGCTGTTTTTT. Protein product: CASSVGGTGELFF.